A selection of T cell receptor beta chains follows, all from one sample in a study of blood T cell repertoires in COVID-19. Measured with immunoSEQ multiplex PCR; TCRdb has only the in-frame clones, and not every one. The repertoire holds hundreds of thousands of clones, around nine tenths seen once, with just under 7.5% in the top ten. Material: peripheral blood. The receptors were sampled from a woman in her sixties or seventies with COVID-19, enrolled during active disease. Each CDR3 is given with its conserved first and last residue. D genes are given only for firm matches. Clone size is shown for a subset of rows, as once, few, many or a class of expanded clone.

>NA|NA|TRBJ2-5|TRBV21-1
TGTGCCAGCAGCAAAGAGGAGGGTCCGGAGACCCAGTACTTC
CASSKEEGPETQYF
>NA|once|TRBJ2-7|TRBV5-5
TGTGCCAGCAGCAGAGGGGGATACGAGCAGTACTTC
CASSRGGYEQYF
>NA|NA|TRBJ1-2|TRBV7-8
TGTGCCAGCAGCTTAGCGCGGGTAGGCTCTAACTATGGCTACACCTTC
CASSLARVGSNYGYTF
>NA|NA|TRBJ2-5|TRBV7-9
TGTGCCAGCAGCCCCCTGGGGCTCCCGTTCCGAGAGACCCAGTACTTC
CASSPLGLPFRETQYF
>TRBD1|NA|TRBJ1-5|TRBV25-1
TGTGCCAGCAGTGAGGGACAGGTTAATTCGAATCAGCCCCAGCATTTT
CASSEGQVNSNQPQHF
>NA|NA|TRBJ1-6|TRBV5-6
TGTGCCAGCAGCTTGGCGGCGGTAAATTCACCCCTCCACTTT
CASSLAAVNSPLHF
>TRBD1|NA|TRBJ2-3|TRBV18
TGTGCCAGCTCACCTGGACAGGGGGGCACAGATACGCAGTATTTT
CASSPGQGGTDTQYF
>NA|few|TRBJ1-1|TRBV6-5
TGTGCCAGCAGTTATCGTAACACTGAAGCTTTCTTT
CASSYRNTEAFF
>TRBD2|once|TRBJ2-3|TRBV7-2
TGTGCCAGCAGCCCTTCGCGGGGGGCGGGAGATACGCAGTATTTT
CASSPSRGAGDTQYF
>TRBD1|few|TRBJ2-7|TRBV7-2
TGTGCCAGCAGCTACCTGACAGGGGGTTCCTACGAGCAGTACTTC
CASSYLTGGSYEQYF
>TRBD1|NA|TRBJ2-2|TRBV10-3
TGTGCCATCAGCGAGACAGGGGAGAACACCGGGGAGCTGTTTTTT
CAISETGENTGELFF
>TRBD1|few|TRBJ1-2|TRBV30
TGTGCCTGGAGTAACCGACAGGGGAGACCAGGTCGCTATGGCTACACCTTC
CAWSNRQGRPGRYGYTF
>NA|NA|TRBJ1-2|TRBV4-1
TGCGCCAGCAGCCAAGTGAAGGCAGGGGACAACTATGGCTACACCTTC
CASSQVKAGDNYGYTF
>TRBD1|NA|TRBJ2-4|TRBV12-3/TRBV12-4
TGTGCCAGCAGCCTGACAGGGACCATTCAGTACTTC
CASSLTGTIQYF
>TRBD2|NA|TRBJ2-1|TRBV5-1
TGCGCCAGCAGCCCCTCTTTTCCGGGGAGGGACAATGAGCAGTTCTTC
CASSPSFPGRDNEQFF
>TRBD1|NA|TRBJ1-1|TRBV3-1/TRBV3-2
TGTGCCAGCAGCCGACAGGGGGGTGTCACTGAAGCTTTCTTT
CASSRQGGVTEAFF
>NA|NA|TRBJ1-2|TRBV28
TGTGCCAGCAGTTCCGGGACTATTAACTATGGCTACACCTTC
CASSSGTINYGYTF
>NA|NA|TRBJ2-5|TRBV5-1
TGCGCCAGCAAGAGGGCGGGTCGAGAGACCCAGTACTTC
CASKRAGRETQYF
>NA|NA|TRBJ1-1|TRBV7-9
TGTGCCAGCAGCTTGCCGGGGGGGCGCGGCACTGAAGCTTTCTTT
CASSLPGGRGTEAFF
>NA|NA|TRBJ2-3|TRBV10-1
TGCGCCAGCAGTGAACGGAGAGGATACACAGATACGCAGTATTTT
CASSERRGYTDTQYF
>NA|NA|TRBJ1-1|TRBV14
TGTGCCAGCAGCGTCAGGAACTTGAACACTGAAGCTTTCTTT
CASSVRNLNTEAFF
>NA|NA|TRBJ1-6|TRBV4-3
TGCGCCAGCAGCCAAGATCTGGGGGGGCGCGAGGGATCACCCCTCCACTTT
CASSQDLGGREGSPLHF
>NA|NA|TRBJ2-3|TRBV5-4
TGTGCCAGCAGCTTGGAGGCGGGGTGGACAGATACGCAGTATTTT
CASSLEAGWTDTQYF
>NA|NA|TRBJ2-3|TRBV2
TGTGCCAGCAGTGAAAATAGGATAGCTACCACCAGCGCAGATACGCAGTATTTT
CASSENRIATTSADTQYF
>NA|NA|TRBJ1-5|TRBV5-8
TGTGCCAGCAGCTTGGGCGGCGCATGGAGCAATCAGCCCCAGCATTTT
CASSLGGAWSNQPQHF
>TRBD1|NA|TRBJ1-2|TRBV19
TGTGCCAGTAGCCGACTCGCGGACAGGGCGACTAACTATGGCTACACCTTC
CASSRLADRATNYGYTF
>NA|NA|TRBJ2-2|TRBV19
TGTGCCAGTAGTATGCAGATTGATTACGGGGAGCTGTTTTTT
CASSMQIDYGELFF
>NA|NA|TRBJ2-3|TRBV21-1
TGTGCCAGCAGCAAACGTCCGGAGGGGCGGGCAGATACGCAGTATTTT
CASSKRPEGRADTQYF
>NA|NA|TRBJ1-2|TRBV4-1
TGCGCCAGCAGCCAAGCACAGGGTATAACCTTC
CASSQAQGITF
>NA|once|TRBJ1-1|TRBV24-1
TGTGCCACCAGTGGGGCGGGGAACACTGAAGCTTTCTTT
CATSGAGNTEAFF
>NA|NA|TRBJ2-3|TRBV10-3
TGTGCCATCAGTCTTCGGGACTCCATTAGCACAGATACGCAGTATTTT
CAISLRDSISTDTQYF
>NA|NA|TRBJ1-2|TRBV27
TGTGCCAGCAGTCTAGCAGGGGATTTGGGCGGCTACACCTTC
CASSLAGDLGGYTF
>NA|NA|TRBJ1-6|TRBV11-2
TGTGCCAGCAGCCAACTAGGGGGTAGAAGTAATTCACCCCTCCACTTT
CASSQLGGRSNSPLHF
>NA|NA|TRBJ1-5|TRBV7-6
TGTGCCAGCAGCCCGGGACTTTCTAATCAGCCCCAGCATTTT
CASSPGLSNQPQHF
>TRBD2|NA|TRBJ2-7|TRBV19
TGTGCCAGTAGTCGAACTACTAGCGGGGGATTCTCCTACGAGCAGTACTTC
CASSRTTSGGFSYEQYF
>TRBD1|NA|TRBJ1-1|TRBV27
TGTGCCAGCAGTTTCCTGGGACAGGGGCGAGCTTTCTTT
CASSFLGQGRAFF
>NA|once|TRBJ2-7|TRBV4-3
TGCGCCAGCAGCCAAAGGCTCGGAGTCTACGAGCAGTACTTC
CASSQRLGVYEQYF
>NA|NA|TRBJ2-3|TRBV6-5
TGTGCCGAGGGGGGCAGGGGGGACACAGATACGCAGTATTTT
CAEGGRGDTDTQYF
>TRBD1|few|TRBJ1-6|TRBV12-5
TGTGCTAGTGGGACAGGGACTAATTCACCCCTCCACTTT
CASGTGTNSPLHF
>NA|NA|TRBJ2-3|TRBV6-2/TRBV6-3
TGTGCCAGCAGCCCACTAGCTTTTCTCCTCACAGATACGCAGTATTTT
CASSPLAFLLTDTQYF
>NA|NA|TRBJ1-5|TRBV2
TGTGCCAGCAGTCCCGGGGTCAATCAGCCCCAGCATTTT
CASSPGVNQPQHF
>NA|NA|TRBJ1-6|TRBV27
TGTGCCAGCAGTTTTCGTGGGAAAGGGGGTAATTCACCCCTCCACTTT
CASSFRGKGGNSPLHF
>NA|NA|TRBJ2-5|TRBV7-9
TGTGCCAGCAGCTTGGTGACTGGGGGCCCAGAGACCCAGTACTTC
CASSLVTGGPETQYF
>TRBD2|NA|TRBJ2-3|TRBV24-1
TGTGCCACCAGTGAAGTCTCTAGCGGGGGTGCAGATACGCAGTATTTT
CATSEVSSGGADTQYF
>TRBD2|NA|TRBJ2-1|TRBV5-8
TGTGCCAGCAGCCTCGGGGGGGCCAGTTTCGATGAGCAGTTCTTC
CASSLGGASFDEQFF
>NA|NA|TRBJ1-2|TRBV2
TGTGCGACCAGGGAGGGGTATGGCTACACCTTC
CATREGYGYTF
>TRBD2|NA|TRBJ2-3|TRBV5-6
TGTGCCAGCAGTATAGCGGGGGGGCCGAGTGATAGTGATACGCAGTATTTT
CASSIAGGPSDSDTQYF
>NA|NA|TRBJ2-3|TRBV7-8
TGTGCCAGCACCTCTTTCCGTCGGGGGAGCACAGATACGCAGTATTTT
CASTSFRRGSTDTQYF
>NA|NA|TRBJ2-5|TRBV4-1
TGCGCCAGCAGCCAAGGAGGGAGCGATTACCTAGAGACCCAGTACTTC
CASSQGGSDYLETQYF
>NA|NA|TRBJ2-3|TRBV6-5
TGTGCCAGCGCTAGGGGGTACTCCACAGATACGCAGTATTTT
CASARGYSTDTQYF
>TRBD1|NA|TRBJ1-6|TRBV5-1
TGCGCCAGTAGGACAGGGGGAAATTCACCCCTCCACTTT
CASRTGGNSPLHF
>TRBD2|NA|TRBJ2-7|TRBV6-6
TGTGCCAGCAGTCCCGGACTAGCGGGGGGTCCCTCCTACGAGCAGTACTTC
CASSPGLAGGPSYEQYF
>TRBD1|NA|TRBJ2-7|TRBV5-4
TGTGCCAGCAGCGCTGCTGGACAGGGTTCGAGCTCCTACGAGCAGTACTTC
CASSAAGQGSSSYEQYF
>TRBD2|NA|TRBJ2-1|TRBV6-5
TGTGCCAGCAGTTACTCGAGCGGGAGCTCCTACAATGAGCAGTTCTTC
CASSYSSGSSYNEQFF
>NA|NA|TRBJ2-3|TRBV10-2
TGCGCCAGCATGCCCGGGGGTGGGACAGATACGCAGTATTTT
CASMPGGGTDTQYF
>TRBD2|NA|TRBJ2-1|TRBV19
TGTGCCAGCGCCCCCCGAGGTAGCGGGGCCTACAATGAGCAGTTCTTC
CASAPRGSGAYNEQFF
>TRBD1|NA|TRBJ1-1|TRBV2
TGTGCCAACGCCCCGACAGGGGGGGACACTGAAGCTTTCTTT
CANAPTGGDTEAFF
>NA|NA|TRBJ2-7|TRBV7-9
TGTGCCAGCAGCATAACCGGGTCAAAAAACTACGAGCAGTACTTC
CASSITGSKNYEQYF
>NA|NA|TRBJ1-1|TRBV5-1
TGCGCCAGCAGCGGCCAAGGGGGGAACACTGAAGCTTTCTTT
CASSGQGGNTEAFF